The next 19 T cell receptor beta chains were all read from a single sample in a study of cytomegalovirus exposure and HLA in healthy donors. The assay was immunoSEQ multiplex PCR, and TCRdb's table has in-frame clones only and misses some. The table shows 200,000 to 250,000 clones, with more than 75% occurring only once. Sample: PBMCs. These TCRs come from a woman aged 18-29 years in good health and CMV-seropositive.

This clone has only a few counts. CDR3 loop: CASSQWPGGQTYGYTF. The CDR3 region has the DNA TGCGCCAGCAGCCAATGGCCCGGAGGACAGACCTATGGCTACACCTTC. This sequence joins TRBV4-1 and TRBJ1-2; D perhaps matches TRBD1 (6 bases). Trimming pared 2 bases from V and 4 bases from J, leaving 17 bases between. The CDR3 covers 16 residues. Germline V lookup: CDR1 MGHRA, CDR2 YSYEKL.

V gene TRBV28 combines with J gene TRBJ2-3; TRBD2 matches at 7 bases. Germline loops: CDR1 MDHEN, CDR2 SYDVKM. CDR3 length: 12 amino acids. The V and J ends lost 5 bases and 10 bases, in that order; junction bases with no gene match: 6. The CDR3 loop reads CASSRLAPSQYF. Written as DNA, the CDR3 is TGTGCCAGCAGTAGACTAGCACCATCGCAGTATTTT.

The CDR3 DNA reads TGCGCCAGCAGTCTTGACAGCGCTCAGCCCCAGCATTTT. It is translated as CASSLDSAQPQHF. This rearrangement joins TRBV5-1 to TRBJ1-5; maybe TRBD1 (5 bases). In germline, CDR1 is SGHRS, CDR2 YFSETQ. Trimming cost V 5 bases and J 6 bases, with 12 bases left between them. This CDR3 comprises 13 residues.

This chain joins TRBV5-1 and TRBJ2-5, with D possibly matching TRBD2 (6 bases). The V gene's germline CDR1 is SGHRS and CDR2 YFSETQ. The CDR3 length is 13 residues. The V gene lost 5 bases and the J gene lost 2 bases, with 10 bases spanning the gap. The CDR3: CASRRDLQETQYF. The CDR3 DNA is TGCGCCAGCAGAAGGGACTTACAAGAGACCCAGTACTTC.

The rearrangement joins TRBV30 to TRBJ1-2, with a possible D match to TRBD1 (6 bases). CDR1 and CDR2 (germline): GTSNPN, SVGIG (reference sequence). Trimming pared 3 bases from V and 7 bases from J, leaving 12 bases between. The CDR3 runs to 12 residues. CDR3: CAWSTGLSGYTF. The CDR3, as DNA: TGTGCCTGGAGCACAGGGTTGTCTGGCTACACCTTC.

The gene calls are TRBV30 and TRBJ2-7; 9 positions match TRBD1. Per germline, CDR1 GTSNPN and CDR2 SVGIG (reference sequence). The CDR3 covers 15 residues. V lost 3 bases to trimming and J lost 4 bases; unmatched junction nucleotides: 10. CDR3 amino acids: CAWSPGTGFSYEQYF. As DNA, the CDR3 is TGTGCCTGGAGCCCCGGGACAGGGTTTTCTTACGAGCAGTACTTC.

V is TRBV19 and J is TRBJ1-5, with D tentatively TRBD1 (6 bases). V dropped 8 bases and J dropped 4 bases, with 12 bases sitting between them. CDR1 is LNHDA and CDR2 is SQIVND in the germline V gene (reference sequence). The CDR3 contains 13 residues. In nucleotides, the CDR3 is TGTGCCAGTCACCGGGACAAGAATCAGCCCCAGCATTTT. Translating gives CASHRDKNQPQHF. The full variable domain, completed using reference TRBV19 and TRBJ1-5, is DGGITQSPKYLFRKEGQNVTLSCEQNLNHDAMYWYRQDPGQGLRLIYYSQIVNDFQKGDIAEGYSVSREKKESFPLTVTSAQKNPTAFYLCASHRDKNQPQHFGDGTRLSIL.

This sequence joins TRBV4-1 and TRBJ2-1; 12 bases map to TRBD2. The CDR3 runs to 17 residues. Germline V gene lookup returns CDR1 MGHRA and CDR2 YSYEKL. V shed 1 base and J 7 bases; nucleotides not matched to a gene: 8. CDR3 DNA: TGCGCCAGCAGCCAAGTCTTGACTAGCGGGGGAGCGAATGAGCAGTTCTTC. Translating it yields CASSQVLTSGGANEQFF.

This sequence joins TRBV10-1 and TRBJ2-5; the match to TRBD2 covers 9 bases. CDR3 length: 17 amino acids. The germline gives CDR1 WNHNN, CDR2 SYGVQD (reference sequence). Trimming at V came to 2 bases and at J to 4 bases, leaving 11 bases not matched to a gene. DNA for the CDR3: TGCGCCAGCAGTGAGAGTGGGGTAGCGGGAGCCGGAGAGACCCAGTACTTC. Translating it yields CASSESGVAGAGETQYF.

CDR3 nucleotide sequence: TGTGCCTGGAGTCGGAGGGGGACAGGGGGAGATACGCAGTATTTT. It codes for CAWSRRGTGGDTQYF. V is TRBV30 and J is TRBJ2-3, with 11 bases aligning to TRBD1. V dropped 2 bases and J dropped 5; count of bases not matched to a gene: 6. This CDR3 contains 15 residues. Per the germline V gene, CDR1 is GTSNPN and CDR2 is SVGIG (reference sequence).

Written as DNA, the CDR3 is TGTGCCAGCAGCTCACCCGGTCGAGGGGGCGCAGACTATGGCTACACCTTC. Its translation: CASSSPGRGGADYGYTF. This rearrangement joins TRBV5-4 to TRBJ1-2; 7 nucleotides line up with TRBD1. The CDR3 has 17 residues. Germline loops: CDR1 SGHNT, CDR2 YYREEE (reference sequence). The V and J ends lost 3 bases and 3 bases, in that order; junction bases with no gene match: 14.

The chain has TRBV18 and TRBJ2-1; D remains ambiguous. The CDR3 runs to 15 residues. Germline CDR1 and CDR2: KGHSH and LQKENI. V was cut by 0 bases and J by 4 bases, with 10 bases left in between. The CDR3 protein is CASSPPFASYNEQFF. The CDR3 coding sequence is TGTGCCAGCTCACCACCGTTCGCGTCGTACAATGAGCAGTTCTTC.

The V and J genes are TRBV30 and TRBJ2-7; 7 positions match TRBD2. The CDR3 consists of 15 residues. The V segment lost 2 bases and the J segment 2 bases; nucleotides outside the gene matches: 9. CDR1 and CDR2 (germline): GTSNPN, SVGIG (reference sequence). DNA of the CDR3: TGTGCCTGGAGTCAAAAGCGGGGTGATGCCTACGAGCAGTACTTC. Translated, it gives CAWSQKRGDAYEQYF.

The chain employs TRBV2 and TRBJ2-5, with 9 positions matching TRBD1. V was pared by 5 bases and J by 4 bases, with 5 bases of the junction left unmatched. Germline CDR1 SNHLY, CDR2 FYNNEI. This CDR3 comprises 14 residues. The CDR3 DNA is TGTGCCAGCAGTTACCCGGGACAGGGAGAGACCCAGTACTTC. This codes for CASSYPGQGETQYF.

The rearrangement uses TRBV15 and TRBJ2-2; maybe TRBD1 (6 bases). The V and J ends lost 0 bases and 9 bases respectively, with 8 bases between them. The CDR3 is made up of 13 amino acids. Germline CDR1 LNHNV, CDR2 YYDKDF (reference sequence). The DNA for the CDR3 is TGTGCCACCAGCAGAGATAGGGGGAGGGAGCTGTTTTTT. Residues: CATSRDRGRELFF.

This chain joins TRBV6-5 and TRBJ2-1, with 7 bases lining up with TRBD2. Germline assignment: CDR1 MNHEY and CDR2 SVGAGI. The CDR3 has 15 amino acids. J lost 4 bases, V lost 8 bases, and 11 bases had no gene match. The CDR3 DNA sequence: TGTGCCAGCCGGGAAGTGGGGGGGTATTACAATGAGCAGTTCTTC. This codes for CASREVGGYYNEQFF.

V gene TRBV7-3 combines with J gene TRBJ2-7; 11 nucleotides line up with TRBD1. Losses at the gene ends were 5 bases for V and 2 bases for J; bases not matched to a gene: 5. The germline CDR1 and CDR2 sequences are SGHTA and FQGTGA. The CDR3 extends over 15 amino acids. The CDR3 is CASSPRTGGPYEQYF. CDR3 bases: TGTGCCAGCAGCCCCAGGACAGGGGGCCCCTACGAGCAGTACTTC.

The rearrangement joins TRBV6-5 to TRBJ2-7, with 14 bases that match TRBD2. Germline CDR1 is MNHEY and CDR2 is SVGAGI. The CDR3 runs to 14 residues. Trimming at V came to 6 bases and at J to 3 bases, leaving 1 base not matched to a gene. CDR3 in amino acids: CASRGLAGGYEQYF. The CDR3 DNA reads TGTGCCAGCAGAGGACTAGCGGGGGGCTACGAGCAGTACTTC.

Only a few counts were recorded for this clone. V and J are TRBV12-5 and TRBJ1-4; weak D call: TRBD1 (5 bases). Trimming shortened V by 9 bases and J by 8 bases, and 16 bases separated the two germline ends. CDR1 and CDR2 from the germline V gene are LGHNT and FRNRAP. The CDR3 covers 13 residues. As DNA, the CDR3 is TGTGCTAGAGCAGGGAGGTTGTACGAAAAACTGTTTTTT. This codes for CARAGRLYEKLFF.